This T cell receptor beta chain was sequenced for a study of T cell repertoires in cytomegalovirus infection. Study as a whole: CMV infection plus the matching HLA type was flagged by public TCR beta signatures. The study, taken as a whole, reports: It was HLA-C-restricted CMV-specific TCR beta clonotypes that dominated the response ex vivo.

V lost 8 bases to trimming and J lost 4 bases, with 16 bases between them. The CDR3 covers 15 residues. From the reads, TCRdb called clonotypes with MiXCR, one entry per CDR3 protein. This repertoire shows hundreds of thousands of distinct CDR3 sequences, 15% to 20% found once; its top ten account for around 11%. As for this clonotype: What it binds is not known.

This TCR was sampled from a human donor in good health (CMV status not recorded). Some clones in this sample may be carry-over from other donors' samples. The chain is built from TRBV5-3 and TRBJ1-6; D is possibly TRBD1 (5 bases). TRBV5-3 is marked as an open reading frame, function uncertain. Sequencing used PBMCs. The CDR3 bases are TGTGCCAGCAGCCCCCCGGGACCGTATAATTCACCCCTCCACTTT. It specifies CASSPPGPYNSPLHF.